The 26 T cell receptor beta chains presented below share a single source sample, sequenced in a study of Graves' ophthalmopathy and Graves' hyperthyroidism. RNA transcripts yielded amplified TCR beta CDR3 regions. Second-round multiplex PCR came after first-round RT-PCR with HTBI primers. TCRdb reprocessed the multiplex PCR reads via MiXCR and lists one record per CDR3 protein. The profile shows more than 1,000,000 distinct CDR3 sequences, approximately 35% of them singletons. The specimen was peripheral blood or thyroid tissue (not recorded which). The receptors here all came from an adult man with Graves' hyperthyroidism.

V and J are TRBV29-1 and TRBJ2-6, with a tentative D call TRBD1 (5 bases). This CDR3 has 13 amino acids. Germline values: CDR1 SQVTM, CDR2 ANQGSEA. V lost 7 bases and J 0 bases, leaving 7 bases between the germline ends. The CDR3 sequence is CSAGNSGANVLTF. CDR3 coding DNA: TGCAGCGCAGGGAACTCTGGGGCCAACGTCCTGACTTTC.

This clonotype was recorded at least ten times. The chain combines TRBV7-9 with TRBJ1-5; 7 bases agree with TRBD1. This CDR3 spans 14 amino acids. Germline CDR1 is SEHNR and CDR2 is FQNEAQ (reference sequence). V dropped 5 bases and J dropped 1; count of bases not matched to a gene: 2. The CDR3 DNA reads as TGTGCCAGCAGCAAGACAGGGAGCAATCAGCCCCAGCATTTT. Amino acids: CASSKTGSNQPQHF.

Notes on this clonotype: A much larger clone differs by one base, so this may be a read error. The chain is built from TRBV14 and TRBJ2-7; D unclear. V was clipped by 4 bases and J by 5 bases, with 9 bases between them. The germline gives CDR1 SGHDN, CDR2 FVKESK. The CDR3 covers 12 residues. The CDR3, as DNA: TGTGCCAGCAGCCCAGATACCAACGAGCAGTACTTC. Translated, it gives CASSPDTNEQYF.

A few counts support this clonotype. The chain employs TRBV5-5 and TRBJ1-1; 9 bases line up with TRBD1. Trimming removed 7 bases from V and 4 bases from J; junction bases left unmatched: 5. This CDR3 is 13 amino acids long. The germline V gene encodes CDR1 SGHKS and CDR2 YYEKEE (reference sequence). The CDR3 coding sequence is TGTGCCAGCGGACAGGGGATGGGCACTGAAGCTTTCTTT. The encoded protein is CASGQGMGTEAFF.

The chain is built from TRBV2 and TRBJ1-2; tentative D call: TRBD1 (5 bases). The V end was cut by 3 bases, the J end by 8 bases, with 13 bases between. Per germline, CDR1 SNHLY and CDR2 FYNNEI. The CDR3 covers 13 residues. The CDR3 reads CASSEPVGAGYTF. CDR3 sequence (DNA): TGTGCCAGCAGTGAGCCCGTCGGGGCCGGCTACACCTTC. Drawing the rest from reference TRBV2 and TRBJ1-2, the complete variable domain is EPEVTQTPSHQVTQMGQEVILRCVPISNHLYFYWYRQILGQKVEFLVSFYNNEISEKSEIFDDQFSVERPDGSNFTLKIRSTKLEDSAMYFCASSEPVGAGYTFGSGTRLTVV.

This clonotype was recorded at least ten times. The chain recombines TRBV12-3 or TRBV12-4 with TRBJ2-5; TRBD2 agrees at 7 bases. The trim removed 5 bases at V and 4 bases at J, leaving 7 bases unmatched. There are 14 residues in the CDR3. CDR3 bases: TGTGCCAGCAGTGGGGGAGGGGCGTTAGAGACCCAGTACTTC. Translating gives CASSGGGALETQYF.

This clonotype was counted many times. This chain joins TRBV19 and TRBJ2-5, with 9 bases lining up with TRBD2. Germline V CDR1 and CDR2: LNHDA, SQIVND (reference sequence). After removal of 4 bases from V and 2 bases from J, the junction contained 14 bases not matched to a gene. This CDR3 has 18 residues. CDR3 in amino acids: CASSRHRPGLAIQETQYF. CDR3 DNA sequence: TGTGCCAGTAGTAGACACCGACCGGGACTAGCTATTCAAGAGACCCAGTACTTC.

V gene TRBV9 combines with J gene TRBJ2-7; D is tentatively TRBD1 or TRBD2 (5 bases each). This CDR3 region has 17 residues. Germline V gene lookup returns CDR1 SGDLS and CDR2 YYNGEE. The V end was cut by 0 bases, the J end by 0 bases, with 16 bases between. The CDR3 here is CASSVGGRWGPSYEQYF. The CDR3 DNA sequence: TGTGCCAGCAGCGTAGGAGGTAGGTGGGGACCCTCCTACGAGCAGTACTTC.

The V and J genes are TRBV5-1 and TRBJ2-7; D uncertain. The CDR3 runs 14 residues. The V gene lost 3 bases and the J gene lost 0 bases, with 10 bases spanning the gap. Germline lookup yields CDR1 SGHRS and CDR2 YFSETQ. The CDR3 DNA follows: TGCGCCAGCAGCTCTAATTTCGCCTCCTACGAGCAGTACTTC. Translation: CASSSNFASYEQYF.

This chain uses TRBV6-1 with TRBJ1-5, with D possibly TRBD1 on 5 matching bases. In germline, CDR1 is MNHNS, CDR2 SASEGT. Trimming cost V 8 bases and J 1 base, with 15 bases left between them. The CDR3 contains 15 residues. The CDR3 DNA sequence: TGTGCCAGCTCCCACCGACAGACCAGCAATCAGCCCCAGCATTTT. It specifies CASSHRQTSNQPQHF.

This clonotype came up many times. The CDR3 DNA reads as TGCGCCAGCAGCTTGGTCGGGGCCCAGTACTTC. It is translated as CASSLVGAQYF. The J gene is TRBJ2-5, the V gene TRBV5-1, with D possibly matching TRBD2 (5 bases). Germline V gene data show CDR1 as SGHRS and CDR2 as YFSETQ. The CDR3 has 11 amino acids. Trimming cost V 0 bases and J 9 bases, with 6 bases left between them.

In its sample, this clonotype was seen many times. The rearrangement links TRBV7-9 to TRBJ2-7; tentative D call: TRBD1 (5 bases). Germline V gene data show CDR1 as SEHNR and CDR2 as FQNEAQ (reference sequence). Trimming removed 0 bases from V and 5 bases from J, with 11 bases in between. There are 14 residues in the CDR3. This chain's CDR3 is CASSLARELNEQYF. DNA of the CDR3: TGTGCCAGCAGCTTAGCCAGGGAATTAAACGAGCAGTACTTC. The full variable domain, completed using reference TRBV7-9 and TRBJ2-7, is DTGVSQNPRHKITKRGQNVTFRCDPISEHNRLYWYRQTLGQGPEFLTYFQNEAQLEKSRLLSDRFSAERPKGSFSTLEIQRTEQGDSAMYLCASSLARELNEQYFGPGTRLTVT.

The chain couples TRBV29-1 to TRBJ1-4; 8 bases fit TRBD1. CDR3 length: 17 residues. Germline CDR1 SQVTM, CDR2 ANQGSEA. J gave up 7 bases and V 7 bases, and 20 bases lay outside the gene matches. CDR3 DNA: TGCAGCGCGATGACCGGGGGACAGGCTGGGGGCGTTGAAAAACTGTTTTTT. The encoded protein is CSAMTGGQAGGVEKLFF.

This clonotype was seen repeatedly, ten times or more. This sequence joins TRBV7-3 and TRBJ1-1, with a tentative D call TRBD1 (6 bases). There are 16 residues in the CDR3. V was shortened by 5 bases and J by 7 bases, with 23 bases between the two germline ends. The germline V gene encodes CDR1 SGHTA and CDR2 FQGTGA. CDR3 sequence reads: CASSAEVQTGSGEAFF. CDR3 DNA sequence: TGTGCCAGCAGCGCCGAGGTACAAACAGGGTCCGGTGAAGCTTTCTTT.

This clonotype was seen repeatedly, ten times or more. V usage is TRBV11-3 and J usage is TRBJ1-1, with no clear D. The CDR3 sequence is 12 residues long. CDR1 is SGHNT, CDR2 YENEEA, per germline. V dropped 7 bases and J dropped 5 bases, with 11 bases sitting between them. CDR3 amino acids: CASKGRMTEAFF. In nucleotides, the CDR3 is TGTGCCAGCAAAGGACGAATGACTGAAGCTTTCTTT.

This clonotype was detected only a few times. The rearrangement joins TRBV7-9 to TRBJ1-1; no reliable D call. The V end lost 4 bases, the J end lost 3 bases, and 12 bases lay between the germline ends. Looked up from germline, CDR1 is SEHNR and CDR2 is FQNEAQ (reference sequence). The length of the CDR3 is 14 residues. This CDR3 is CASSYSVFDTEAFF. Written as DNA, the CDR3 is TGTGCCAGCAGCTATTCGGTTTTCGACACTGAAGCTTTCTTT.

V usage is TRBV29-1 and J usage is TRBJ1-4; TRBD1 agrees at 9 bases. The CDR3 covers 13 residues. From germline, CDR1 is SQVTM and CDR2 ANQGSEA. J was trimmed by 6 bases and V by 8 bases; bases with no gene match: 7. The CDR3 protein is CSLMGQGHEKLFF. CDR3 sequence (DNA): TGCAGCTTGATGGGACAGGGACATGAAAAACTGTTTTTT.

As for this clonotype: With a much larger clone just one base away, this may be a read error. The genes are TRBV4-3 and TRBJ1-1; D is uncertain. This CDR3 comprises 15 residues. Germline values: CDR1 LGHNA, CDR2 YSLEER. Trimming cost V 4 bases and J 4 bases, with 16 bases left between them. The CDR3 here is CASSPEPGARTEAFF. The DNA of the CDR3 is TGCGCCAGCAGCCCAGAACCAGGAGCACGCACTGAAGCTTTCTTT.

This clonotype was seen repeatedly, ten times or more. This rearrangement joins TRBV2 to TRBJ2-2; D gene unclear. This CDR3 region has 12 residues. Germline V CDR1 and CDR2: SNHLY, FYNNEI. V gave up 5 bases and J gave up 4 bases, with 5 bases separating them. This CDR3 reads CASSSTTGELFF. The CDR3 DNA follows: TGTGCCAGCAGTTCCACCACCGGGGAGCTGTTTTTT.

This clonotype was picked up many times. The chain links TRBV6-2 or TRBV6-3 to TRBJ1-2; D uncertain. Germline values: CDR1 MNHEY, CDR2 SVGEGT. V shed 7 bases and J shed 1 base, with 10 bases lying between them. This CDR3 spans 13 amino acids. The CDR3 region is CASKASDNYGYTF. DNA for the CDR3: TGTGCCAGCAAGGCATCGGATAACTATGGCTACACCTTC.

Note on this clonotype: A junction end diverges from the germline sequence, so it may reflect a read error. The gene calls are TRBV10-1 and TRBJ1-4, with 9 bases matching TRBD1. Germline V gene data show CDR1 as WNHNN and CDR2 as SYGVQD (reference sequence). The CDR3 is made up of 13 amino acids. CDR3 sequence reads: CAISDVDRGQLLF. The CDR3 DNA follows: TGCGCCATCAGTGACGTGGACAGGGGCCAACTGCTTTTT.

The chain joins TRBV12-3 or TRBV12-4 to TRBJ2-7, with 10 bases fitting TRBD2. This CDR3 is 16 amino acids long. The V segment lost 3 bases and the J segment 2 bases; nucleotides outside the gene matches: 7. The CDR3 DNA follows: TGTGCCAGCAGTTTGGTTATTGGACTAGCGGCCTACGAGCAGTACTTC. Translated, it gives CASSLVIGLAAYEQYF.

This clonotype was recorded many times. The chain carries TRBV12-3 or TRBV12-4 and TRBJ1-4, with 7 bases that match TRBD1. V gave up 5 bases and J gave up 3 bases; unmatched junction bases: 6. The CDR3 runs 15 residues. The CDR3 bases are TGTGCCAGCAGTAGACAGGGAGGGTCTAATGAAAAACTGTTTTTT. Amino acid sequence: CASSRQGGSNEKLFF.

Comments on this clonotype: This could be a read error, since a much larger clone is one nucleotide away. The chain links TRBV20-1 to TRBJ2-5; the D is unclear. V gave up 7 bases and J gave up 4 bases, with 13 bases separating them. The germline gives CDR1 DFQATT, CDR2 SNEGSKA (reference sequence). The CDR3 totals 12 residues. The CDR3 DNA is TGCAGTGGTAGCCTAGTGTCAGAGACCCAGTACTTC. Protein sequence: CSGSLVSETQYF.

This clonotype has at least ten counts. The CDR3 is CASSHSDDEQYF. The DNA for the CDR3 is TGTGCCAGCAGTCATTCAGACGACGAGCAGTACTTC. The chain links TRBV12-3 or TRBV12-4 to TRBJ2-7; D not resolved. V dropped 5 bases and J dropped 5 bases, with 10 bases sitting between them. CDR3 size: 12 residues.

Note on this clonotype: This may arise from a read error, as a much more abundant clone is one base away. This CDR3 is CASSPYGQLSTEAFF. The CDR3 nucleotides read TGTGCCAGCAGCCCGTACGGACAGTTAAGCACTGAAGCTTTCTTT. The genes are TRBV7-9 and TRBJ1-1; TRBD1 is a possible D gene (6 bases). Between the trimmed V and J ends, which lost 5 bases and 4 bases, there was a span of 17 bases. CDR3 length equals 15 residues. From germline, CDR1 is SEHNR and CDR2 FQNEAQ (reference sequence).